These T cell receptor beta chains were read from a single sample in a study of T cell clusters in autoimmune cytopenias. TCRdb derives one entry per CDR3 protein from the multiplex PCR reads, leaving out DNA. The ten most abundant clones cover about 3.8% of a sample with approximately 15,000 distinct CDR3 sequences. The sample also formed part of further work on T cell repertoires in aging, cancer and after chemotherapy.

The sequenced sample consisted of peripheral blood. The receptors come from a human donor in good health. Each CDR3 is given with its conserved first and last residue. Size is omitted from some rows. Given values are once, few, many or a class for expanded clones.

V gene: TRBV18
clone size: .
CDR3 length: 13
J gene: TRBJ1-1
CDR3 protein: CASSPALNTEAFF

V gene: TRBV6-2/TRBV6-3
clone size: .
CDR3 length: 16
J gene: TRBJ2-2
CDR3 protein: CASSHDRGANTGELFF

V gene: TRBV18
clone size: medium-sized
CDR3 length: 13
J gene: TRBJ2-3
CDR3 protein: CASSPQDHRTQYF

V gene: TRBV29-1
clone size: .
CDR3 length: 14
J gene: TRBJ2-4
CDR3 protein: CSVGGSGSKNIQYF

V gene: TRBV6-2/TRBV6-3
clone size: medium-sized
CDR3 length: 16
J gene: TRBJ2-1
CDR3 protein: CASSYSGGISYNEQFF

V gene: TRBV11-2
clone size: .
CDR3 length: 16
J gene: TRBJ2-2
CDR3 protein: CASSVTSGRVDGELFF

V gene: TRBV5-6
clone size: .
CDR3 length: 11
J gene: TRBJ1-2
CDR3 protein: CASSFRQGDTF

V gene: TRBV13
clone size: .
CDR3 length: 14
J gene: TRBJ2-1
CDR3 protein: CASRRQGGGNEQFF

V gene: TRBV6-5
clone size: .
CDR3 length: 13
J gene: TRBJ2-4
CDR3 protein: CASSYSGSHIQYF

V gene: TRBV30
clone size: .
CDR3 length: 16
J gene: TRBJ2-5
CDR3 protein: CAWSAQYGQSTETQYF

V gene: TRBV24-1
clone size: .
CDR3 length: 17
J gene: TRBJ2-7
CDR3 protein: CATSDGSPGTSRNEQYF

V gene: TRBV11-1
clone size: .
CDR3 length: 18
J gene: TRBJ2-1
CDR3 protein: CASSLSGARSRSYNEQFF

V gene: TRBV5-4
clone size: .
CDR3 length: 16
J gene: TRBJ2-1
CDR3 protein: CASSLPAGMARDEQFF

V gene: TRBV6-5
clone size: .
CDR3 length: 16
J gene: TRBJ2-2
CDR3 protein: CASSPQRAGRTGELFF

V gene: TRBV5-6
clone size: .
CDR3 length: 14
J gene: TRBJ1-6
CDR3 protein: CASSPTRAESPLHF

V gene: TRBV19
clone size: .
CDR3 length: 14
J gene: TRBJ2-1
CDR3 protein: CASRETGMGDEQFF

V gene: TRBV6-5
clone size: .
CDR3 length: 13
J gene: TRBJ1-2
CDR3 protein: CASKNRQLYGYTF

V gene: TRBV19
clone size: .
CDR3 length: 13
J gene: TRBJ1-4
CDR3 protein: CASSPRGNEKLFF

V gene: TRBV19
clone size: medium-sized
CDR3 length: 15
J gene: TRBJ2-3
CDR3 protein: CASSMMLRISDTQYF

V gene: TRBV6-5
clone size: .
CDR3 length: 14
J gene: TRBJ2-7
CDR3 protein: CASREFRDSYEQYF

V gene: TRBV12-3/TRBV12-4
clone size: .
CDR3 length: 17
J gene: TRBJ2-3
CDR3 protein: CASSFWIPMRGQDTQYF

V gene: TRBV6-2/TRBV6-3
clone size: .
CDR3 length: 14
J gene: TRBJ2-3
CDR3 protein: CASSPRRSTDTQYF

V gene: TRBV27
clone size: .
CDR3 length: 16
J gene: TRBJ2-1
CDR3 protein: CASTLDYPSSYNEQFF

V gene: TRBV11-1
clone size: .
CDR3 length: 14
J gene: TRBJ2-7
CDR3 protein: CASSPTEGAREQYF

V gene: TRBV27
clone size: .
CDR3 length: 13
J gene: TRBJ2-7
CDR3 protein: CACRGGSSYEQYF

V gene: TRBV15
clone size: .
CDR3 length: 13
J gene: TRBJ2-1
CDR3 protein: CATRPSRVHEQFF

V gene: TRBV12-3/TRBV12-4
clone size: .
CDR3 length: 16
J gene: TRBJ2-1
CDR3 protein: CASSRPKLSSYNEQFF

V gene: TRBV19
clone size: medium-sized
CDR3 length: 14
J gene: TRBJ2-7
CDR3 protein: CASSTGAGGREQYF

V gene: TRBV6-1
clone size: .
CDR3 length: 13
J gene: TRBJ2-1
CDR3 protein: CASGRGPYNEQFF

V gene: TRBV27
clone size: .
CDR3 length: 13
J gene: TRBJ2-5
CDR3 protein: CACRTAPGETQYF

V gene: TRBV20-1
clone size: .
CDR3 length: 14
J gene: TRBJ1-1
CDR3 protein: CSARGAAMNTEAFF

V gene: TRBV6-2/TRBV6-3
clone size: .
CDR3 length: 11
J gene: TRBJ2-1
CDR3 protein: CASSWGGKGFF

V gene: TRBV30
clone size: .
CDR3 length: 11
J gene: TRBJ2-5
CDR3 protein: CAWGRSETQYF

V gene: TRBV27
clone size: .
CDR3 length: 13
J gene: TRBJ2-2
CDR3 protein: CASSLRYTGELFF

V gene: TRBV19
clone size: medium-sized
CDR3 length: 13
J gene: TRBJ2-5
CDR3 protein: CASSTTSYGTQYF

V gene: TRBV11-3
clone size: .
CDR3 length: 12
J gene: TRBJ1-1
CDR3 protein: CASSLGRVEAFF

V gene: TRBV19
clone size: medium-sized
CDR3 length: 13
J gene: TRBJ2-5
CDR3 protein: CASMGPGKETQYF

V gene: TRBV19
clone size: .
CDR3 length: 15
J gene: TRBJ2-4
CDR3 protein: CASSMDRIAKNIQYF

V gene: TRBV6-1
clone size: .
CDR3 length: 15
J gene: TRBJ2-7
CDR3 protein: CAIGLILAGGIVQYF

V gene: TRBV27
clone size: .
CDR3 length: 13
J gene: TRBJ2-4
CDR3 protein: CASSRGTADIQYF

V gene: TRBV19
clone size: medium-sized
CDR3 length: 15
J gene: TRBJ1-4
CDR3 protein: CASSWTEPSREKLFF

V gene: TRBV19
clone size: .
CDR3 length: 15
J gene: TRBJ2-1
CDR3 protein: CASSYMLGLEGEQFF

V gene: TRBV19
clone size: .
CDR3 length: 13
J gene: TRBJ2-5
CDR3 protein: CASSPGTGRTQYF

V gene: TRBV12-3/TRBV12-4
clone size: .
CDR3 length: 13
J gene: TRBJ2-5
CDR3 protein: CASSLGIRETQYF

V gene: TRBV30
clone size: .
CDR3 length: 13
J gene: TRBJ2-7
CDR3 protein: CAWEGSVSYEQYF

V gene: TRBV11-2
clone size: .
CDR3 length: 14
J gene: TRBJ2-7
CDR3 protein: CASSLGPTKGGQYF

V gene: TRBV12-3/TRBV12-4
clone size: .
CDR3 length: 15
J gene: TRBJ2-3
CDR3 protein: CASSLVALPTDTQYF

V gene: TRBV6-1
clone size: .
CDR3 length: 14
J gene: TRBJ1-6
CDR3 protein: CASSENTSSTPLHF

V gene: TRBV29-1
clone size: medium-sized
CDR3 length: 13
J gene: TRBJ2-3
CDR3 protein: CSVAQGRHNTQYF

V gene: TRBV24-1
clone size: .
CDR3 length: 13
J gene: TRBJ2-2
CDR3 protein: CAVSQEFNGQLFF

V gene: TRBV29-1
clone size: medium-sized
CDR3 length: 12
J gene: TRBJ2-7
CDR3 protein: CSARLSSYEQYF

V gene: TRBV5-4
clone size: .
CDR3 length: 15
J gene: TRBJ2-1
CDR3 protein: CASSLGGLAGDEQFF

V gene: TRBV27
clone size: .
CDR3 length: 12
J gene: TRBJ2-3
CDR3 protein: CASSPGSDTQYF

V gene: TRBV27
clone size: .
CDR3 length: 15
J gene: TRBJ2-7
CDR3 protein: CASSYRLAGTYEQYF

V gene: TRBV12-3/TRBV12-4
clone size: .
CDR3 length: 13
J gene: TRBJ2-2
CDR3 protein: CASSLGFTGELFF

V gene: TRBV27
clone size: .
CDR3 length: 19
J gene: TRBJ1-6
CDR3 protein: CASSLYPSQVGSYNSPLHF

V gene: TRBV5-5
clone size: medium-sized
CDR3 length: 14
J gene: TRBJ2-2
CDR3 protein: CASSFTTLGGELFF

V gene: TRBV6-5
clone size: .
CDR3 length: 13
J gene: TRBJ2-7
CDR3 protein: CASHRQGLGEQYF

V gene: TRBV6-6
clone size: .
CDR3 length: 12
J gene: TRBJ2-7
CDR3 protein: CASSETGPEQYF

V gene: TRBV19
clone size: medium-sized
CDR3 length: 11
J gene: TRBJ1-2
CDR3 protein: CATQQGDGYTF